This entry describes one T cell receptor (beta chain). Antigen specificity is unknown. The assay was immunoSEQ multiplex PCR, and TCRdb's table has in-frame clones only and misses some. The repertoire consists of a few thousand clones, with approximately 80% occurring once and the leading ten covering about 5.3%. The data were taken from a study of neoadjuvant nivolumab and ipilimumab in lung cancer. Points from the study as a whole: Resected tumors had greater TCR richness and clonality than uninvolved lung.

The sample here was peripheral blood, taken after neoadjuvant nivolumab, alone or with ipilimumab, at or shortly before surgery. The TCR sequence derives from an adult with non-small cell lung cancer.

The CDR3 DNA reads TGTGCCAGCAGTTGGGACATTTACAATGAGCAGTTCTTC. It encodes CASSWDIYNEQFF. The rearrangement uses TRBV6-5 and TRBJ2-1, with D perhaps matching TRBD1 (6 bases). The CDR3 sequence is 13 residues long. V lost 4 bases, J lost 4 bases, and 8 bases lay in between. Germline values: CDR1 MNHEY, CDR2 SVGAGI.